This T cell receptor beta chain was sequenced during a study of blood T cell repertoires in COVID-19. Across the study: Researchers got acute and convalescent COVID-19 samples from the United States, Italy and Spain. Sample material is recorded as cDNA or gDNA derived from T cells, B-cell-depleted T cells, or PBMCs.

From germline, CDR1 is MNHEY and CDR2 SVGEGT. Trimming took off 5 bases at V and 5 bases at J, with 9 bases between the two ends. CDR3 length: 12 residues. Authors' data handling: Amplification of reference gene primers was used by the study to estimate nucleated cell counts. TCRdb's table, derived via immunoSEQ multiplex PCR, lists solely in-frame clones and lacks some. V and J calls and clone size are copied from that table; D and trimming were computed from the DNA. The sample comprises over 70,000 clones, 80% of which are singletons, and 18% rests with the top ten. Sequenced input: peripheral blood. This clonotype originated in a man between 65 and 85 years old who had recovered from COVID-19. This chain uses TRBV6-2 or TRBV6-3 with TRBJ1-2, with TRBD1 as a possible D gene (5 bases). The CDR3 here is CASSRQPYGYTF. DNA of the CDR3: TGTGCCAGCAGTCGACAGCCTTATGGCTACACCTTC.